The rows below give T cell receptor beta chains drawn from one sample of a study of blood T cell repertoires in COVID-19. TCRdb's copy holds only in-frame clones and misses some; the assay was immunoSEQ multiplex PCR. Of some 230,000 clones listed, around 82% are singletons. The sequencing input was peripheral blood. Every receptor here comes from a woman in her sixties or seventies with acute or convalescent COVID-19. CDR3s include the opening cysteine and the closing phenylalanine or tryptophan. The D gene is left open where the match is weak. A clone size is listed for some rows: how often the clone was seen (once, few, many), or a class if it is expanded.

D: -
J: TRBJ2-6
size: -
V: TRBV27
DNA: TGTGCCAGCCAAAGAGAGTATTCTGGGGCCAACGTCCTGACTTTC
CDR3: CASQREYSGANVLTF

D: -
J: TRBJ1-5
size: -
V: TRBV7-8
DNA: TGTGCCAGCAGCTTAGACAGAGCTTATAGCAATCAGCCCCAGCATTTT
CDR3: CASSLDRAYSNQPQHF

D: TRBD2
J: TRBJ2-1
size: once
V: TRBV5-4
DNA: TGTGCCAGCAGCGGTAGCGGGGGTACTAAGGGAGAGCAGTTCTTC
CDR3: CASSGSGGTKGEQFF

D: TRBD2
J: TRBJ2-2
size: -
V: TRBV10-3
DNA: TGTGCCATCACAGCGGGGGCCCCGGGCGGGGAGCTGTTTTTT
CDR3: CAITAGAPGGELFF

D: TRBD1
J: TRBJ1-3
size: -
V: TRBV6-1
DNA: TGTGCCAGCAGTGATCAGGGGGTAGCTGGAAACACCATATATTTT
CDR3: CASSDQGVAGNTIYF

D: -
J: TRBJ2-3
size: -
V: TRBV7-2
DNA: TGTGCCAGCAGCTTACAGAGCACAGATACGCAGTATTTT
CDR3: CASSLQSTDTQYF

D: TRBD2
J: TRBJ2-7
size: -
V: TRBV3-1/TRBV3-2
DNA: TGTGCCAGCAGCGACGCCGGGGGGGCATTCTACGAGCAGTACTTC
CDR3: CASSDAGGAFYEQYF

D: -
J: TRBJ1-6
size: once
V: TRBV5-1
DNA: TGCGCCAGCAGCTTGTCCGGGATCGAGTCACCCCTCCACTTT
CDR3: CASSLSGIESPLHF

D: TRBD1
J: TRBJ2-5
size: -
V: TRBV5-1
DNA: TGCGCCAGCAGCTCGAAACAGGGGTGGGAGACCCAGTACTTC
CDR3: CASSSKQGWETQYF

D: TRBD1
J: TRBJ1-1
size: -
V: TRBV27
DNA: TGTGCCAGCAGCCGAGACAGGGCGAACACTGAAGCTTTCTTT
CDR3: CASSRDRANTEAFF

D: -
J: TRBJ2-3
size: -
V: TRBV24-1
DNA: TGTGCCACCAGTGACCCTGGGAGTAGCACAGATACGCAGTATTTT
CDR3: CATSDPGSSTDTQYF

D: TRBD1
J: TRBJ1-6
size: -
V: TRBV6-5
DNA: TGTGCCAGCAGTTATCAACCGGGACAGCTTAATTCACCCCTCCACTTT
CDR3: CASSYQPGQLNSPLHF

D: -
J: TRBJ2-2
size: -
V: TRBV15
DNA: TGTGCCACCAGCAGAGATTCTCCTAGATCTGGGGAGCTGTTTTTT
CDR3: CATSRDSPRSGELFF